The clone carrying this T cell receptor (beta chain) was seen a handful of times. The CDR3 contains 12 residues. Per germline, CDR1 SNHLY and CDR2 FYNNEI. V was shortened by 2 bases and J by 13 bases, with 14 bases between the two germline ends. TCRdb re-derived calls from the 5' RACE reads in MiXCR, one entry per CDR3 protein. The sample records 95,000 to 120,000 distinct CDR3 sequences, approximately 20% being singletons. The data were obtained in a study of human T cells and chemical hapten exposure. Unfractionated whole blood yielded total RNA. The rearrangement links TRBV2 to TRBJ1-2, with a tentative D call TRBD1 (6 bases). This TCR was recovered from a human donor in good health. The CDR3 spells CASSESGQSFTF. The CDR3 DNA follows: TGTGCCAGCAGTGAATCCGGACAGTCCTTCACCTTC.